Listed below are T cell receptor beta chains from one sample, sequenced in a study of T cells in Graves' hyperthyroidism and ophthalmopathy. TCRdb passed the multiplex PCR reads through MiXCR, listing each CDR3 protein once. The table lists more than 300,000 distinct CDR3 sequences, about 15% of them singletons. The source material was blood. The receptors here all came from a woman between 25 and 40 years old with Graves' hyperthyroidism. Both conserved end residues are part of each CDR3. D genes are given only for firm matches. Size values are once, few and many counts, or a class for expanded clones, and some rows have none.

CSAVTGVHRSYNEQFF TGCAGTGCTGTGACGGGAGTACACCGCTCCTACAATGAGCAGTTCTTC TRBV20-1 . . TRBJ2-1
CSARDVPQGQSHQPQHF TGCAGTGCTAGAGATGTTCCCCAGGGACAGAGCCATCAGCCCCAGCATTTT TRBV20-1 TRBD1 few TRBJ1-5
CASSPGPNNQPQHF TGTGCCAGCAGTCCCGGACCTAACAATCAGCCCCAGCATTTT TRBV6-1 . many TRBJ1-5
CASSPADRVAAEAFF TGTGCCAGCAGCCCGGCAGACAGGGTGGCCGCTGAAGCTTTCTTT TRBV9 TRBD1 few TRBJ1-1
CASSSGQGYETQYF TGTGCCAGTAGTTCGGGACAGGGCTACGAGACCCAGTACTTC TRBV19 TRBD1 few TRBJ2-5
CASSLLESGAGELFF TGTGCCAGCAGTTTATTGGAGTCCGGGGCGGGGGAGCTGTTTTTT TRBV28 . . TRBJ2-2
CSAHPGREETQYF TGCAGTGCTCATCCCGGCAGGGAAGAGACCCAGTACTTC TRBV20-1 . few TRBJ2-5
CASSIGTGGYQETQYF TGTGCCAGCAGCATCGGGACAGGGGGGTACCAAGAGACCCAGTACTTC TRBV12-3/TRBV12-4 TRBD1 many TRBJ2-5
CSARDPLAAQETQYF TGCAGTGCTAGAGACCCCCTAGCGGCCCAAGAGACCCAGTACTTC TRBV20-1 TRBD2 . TRBJ2-5
CASSFLSHEQYF TGTGCCAGCAGTTTCCTCTCCCACGAGCAGTACTTC TRBV28 . . TRBJ2-7
CASSHSGPHSTDTQYF TGTGCCAGCAGTCATAGCGGACCCCATAGCACAGATACGCAGTATTTT TRBV9 . . TRBJ2-3
CASSLAGAYNSPLHF TGTGCCAGCAGTTTGGCCGGGGCCTATAATTCACCCCTCCACTTT TRBV28 . many TRBJ1-6
CASSFGHHTDTQYF TGTGCCAGCAGCTTCGGACACCACACAGATACGCAGTATTTT TRBV5-8 . many TRBJ2-3
CASSLLWDDYSNQPQHF TGTGCCAGCAGCTTGCTATGGGACGATTATAGCAATCAGCCCCAGCATTTT TRBV5-8 . once TRBJ1-5
CASSYIPEGDEQYF TGCGCCAGCAGCTACATCCCTGAAGGTGACGAGCAGTACTTC TRBV4-1 . few TRBJ2-7
CASSLGTSGSTSYNEQFF TGTGCCAGCAGCCTTGGGACTAGCGGGAGTACGTCCTACAATGAGCAGTTCTTC TRBV4-2 TRBD2 . TRBJ2-1
CASSLRDRPYEQYF TGTGCCAGCAGCCTTCGGGACAGACCCTACGAGCAGTACTTC TRBV7-2 TRBD1 . TRBJ2-7
CASNMGVSGNTIYF TGTGCCAGTAATATGGGGGTCTCTGGAAACACCATATATTTT TRBV19 . . TRBJ1-3
CASTQGQEQFF TGTGCCAGCACCCAGGGCCAAGAGCAGTTCTTC TRBV6-2/TRBV6-3 . . TRBJ2-1
CSAWDTWENTEAFF TGCAGCGCTTGGGACACATGGGAGAACACTGAAGCTTTCTTT TRBV29-1 . . TRBJ1-1
CATSIDRGVTEAFF TGTGCCACCAGCATAGACAGGGGTGTCACTGAAGCTTTCTTT TRBV15 TRBD1 many TRBJ1-1
CASSRPSTANTEAFF TGTGCCAGCAGCCGCCCCTCGACGGCGAACACTGAAGCTTTCTTT TRBV7-2 . many TRBJ1-1
CASRGLGEAFF TGTGCCAGTAGGGGGTTAGGGGAAGCTTTCTTT TRBV28 . many TRBJ1-1
CASSPVGGNNEQFF TGTGCCAGCAGCCCAGTCGGGGGGAACAATGAGCAGTTCTTC TRBV3-1 TRBD2 few TRBJ2-1
CSARDDSGTSYNEQFF TGCAGTGCTAGAGACGACAGCGGGACCTCCTACAATGAGCAGTTCTTC TRBV20-1 TRBD2 many TRBJ2-1
CSARAPGLAGYNERLF TGCAGTGCTAGAGCCCCGGGACTAGCGGGGTACAATGAGCGGCTCTTC TRBV20-1 TRBD2 . TRBJ2-1
CASSGSALVQPQHF TGTGCCAGCAGTGGTAGCGCCCTGGTTCAGCCCCAGCATTTT TRBV28 . . TRBJ1-5
CASSSGTLSTEAFF TGTGCCAGCAGCTCCGGGACACTCAGCACTGAAGCTTTCTTT TRBV5-4 . . TRBJ1-1
CASSFSVAKNIQYF TGTGCCAGCAGTTTTTCAGTGGCCAAAAACATTCAGTACTTC TRBV12-3/TRBV12-4 . many TRBJ2-4
CASSLEDGGRGNNEQFF TGTGCCAGCAGCTTGGAAGATGGCGGGAGAGGGAACAATGAGCAGTTCTTC TRBV5-4 TRBD2 . TRBJ2-1
CASSASQGANTEAFF TGTGCCAGCAGTGCTTCACAGGGAGCGAACACTGAAGCTTTCTTT TRBV2 . many TRBJ1-1
CATTWGVAGANVLTF TGTGCCACCACTTGGGGGGTCGCTGGGGCCAACGTCCTGACTTTC TRBV6-1 . many TRBJ2-6
CSARSSSGRADSKAQYF TGCAGTGCTAGGTCGAGTAGCGGGAGGGCCGATTCTAAGGCCCAGTACTTC TRBV20-1 TRBD2 . TRBJ2-5
CASRLLGRGLAVLYNEQFF TGTGCCAGCAGGCTCCTTGGACGAGGACTAGCGGTCCTCTACAATGAGCAGTTCTTC TRBV12-3/TRBV12-4 TRBD2 many TRBJ2-1
CSAPWGPGLAGEAYEQYF TGCAGTGCTCCGTGGGGACCGGGACTAGCGGGAGAGGCCTACGAGCAGTACTTC TRBV20-1 TRBD2 . TRBJ2-7
CSVEGGRGNGYTF TGCAGCGTTGAAGGCGGCAGGGGGAACGGCTACACCTTC TRBV29-1 TRBD1 few TRBJ1-2
CASSLGDARNEQFF TGTGCCAGCAGCTTAGGGGACGCACGCAATGAGCAGTTCTTC TRBV7-8 . many TRBJ2-1
CASRASGWAGELFF TGTGCCAGCAGGGCTAGCGGATGGGCCGGGGAGCTGTTTTTT TRBV7-9 TRBD2 many TRBJ2-2
CATLPDQIIGTGTYEQYF TGTGCCACCCTCCCGGACCAAATAATTGGGACAGGAACCTACGAGCAGTACTTC TRBV28 TRBD1 many TRBJ2-7
CASSPILAGEADTQYF TGTGCCAGCAGCCCAATACTAGCGGGAGAAGCAGATACGCAGTATTTT TRBV7-9 TRBD2 many TRBJ2-3
CASSLEGTGSYNEQFF TGTGCCAGCAGCTTGGAAGGGACGGGCTCCTACAATGAGCAGTTCTTC TRBV5-6 . . TRBJ2-1
CASSDRLAGANEQFF TGTGCCAGCAGTGACCGACTAGCGGGAGCCAATGAGCAGTTCTTC TRBV6-1 TRBD2 few TRBJ2-1
CASSKTSGRARGTQYF TGTGCCAGCAGCAAGACTAGCGGGAGGGCCCGAGGGACCCAGTACTTC TRBV12-3/TRBV12-4 TRBD2 many TRBJ2-5
CASSLISSFRGGARDNEQFF TGTGCCAGCAGTTTGATTTCCTCGTTTCGGGGGGGGGCCAGAGACAATGAGCAGTTCTTC TRBV12-3/TRBV12-4 TRBD2 many TRBJ2-1
CGPLKGGGANTEAFF TGTGGACCTCTAAAGGGCGGGGGGGCCAACACTGAAGCTTTCTTT TRBV5-1 . . TRBJ1-1
CASSLGRGRTDTQYF TGTGCTAGCAGCTTAGGCCGAGGAAGGACAGATACGCAGTATTTT TRBV7-7 . many TRBJ2-3
CASTVDRGDEQYF TGTGCCAGCACGGTCGACAGGGGCGACGAGCAGTACTTC TRBV6-1 TRBD1 many TRBJ2-7
CASSPVGGEAPRNEQFF TGTGCCAGCTCACCTGTCGGGGGGGAAGCCCCAAGGAATGAGCAGTTCTTC TRBV18 TRBD2 few TRBJ2-1
CASLPLAGEVDTQYF TGTGCCAGCCTGCCGCTAGCGGGAGAAGTAGATACGCAGTATTTT TRBV7-9 TRBD2 . TRBJ2-3
CASSDSGPEAFF TGTGCCAGCAGTGATTCCGGTCCTGAAGCTTTCTTT TRBV2 . . TRBJ1-1
CASSTRVGFSYEQYF TGTGCCAGCAGCACCCGCGTGGGGTTCTCCTACGAGCAGTACTTC TRBV13 . many TRBJ2-7
CTSSFPSVYTDTQYF TGTACCAGCAGCTTCCCCTCAGTCTACACAGATACGCAGTATTTT TRBV5-6 . . TRBJ2-3
CASSERQVPSNQPQHF TGTGCCAGCTCAGAGAGACAGGTCCCTAGCAATCAGCCCCAGCATTTT TRBV18 . . TRBJ1-5